This T cell receptor beta chain came from a study of vaccination and CD4 T cells after COVID-19. J was trimmed by 7 bases and V by 4 bases; bases with no gene match: 3. CDR3 length: 14 residues. Germline values: CDR1 SGHNT, CDR2 YENEEA. An Oncomine TCR Beta short-read assay was used to sequence the DNA from cultured CD4+ T cells. TCRdb reprocessed the PCR reads with MiXCR, giving one entry per CDR3 protein. In the table there are roughly 17,000 distinct CDR3 sequences, 23% of which are singletons. The treatment denotes: approximately 11-day PBMC culture with coronavirus spike peptide pools or control peptides (ViraFEST assay). ViraFEST expanded antigen-specific T cells with peptide pools, then sequenced TCRs. IL-2 (approximately 10 IU/ml) and peptide pools (about 9.4 ug/ml) were added to cultures of a few million PBMCs per well. This clonotype showed up just a few times. Its antigen is not identified.

The sequencing sample was made of cultured CD4+ T cells from blood. This TCR came from a human donor with COVID-19. The rearrangement joins TRBV11-3 to TRBJ1-4; 10 bases align to TRBD1. The CDR3 protein is CASSSGQGVEKLFF. CDR3 coding DNA: TGTGCCAGCAGCTCTGGACAGGGGGTTGAAAAACTGTTTTTT.